A single TCR beta chain is shown here with its context. CDR3 size: 12 residues. The germline V and J ends were trimmed by 9 bases and 0 bases, with 6 bases remaining between them. Germline CDR1 is LNHDA and CDR2 is SQIVND (reference sequence). This record belongs to a study of blood T cell repertoires in COVID-19. Study context: The study drew acute and convalescent COVID-19 samples from the United States, Italy and Spain. T cells, B-cell-depleted T cells, or PBMCs provided the cDNA or gDNA that served as material.

Under the authors' procedure: For nucleated cells, counts were estimated from reference gene primer amplification. This table comes from immunoSEQ multiplex PCR, and its TCRdb copy is limited to in-frame clones, with some not included. The V and J calls and clone size were taken over from that table, and D and trimming were inferred from the DNA. The sample shows roughly 69,000 clones, 88% of them seen only once. The TCR originated in a human donor in a cohort sampled during active COVID-19. What was sequenced was peripheral blood. This rearrangement joins TRBV19 to TRBJ1-3, with D unresolved. CDR3 nucleotides: TGTGCCAGCACAGACTCTGGAAACACCATATATTTT. This translates into CASTDSGNTIYF.